Sequencing of this T cell receptor beta chain was carried out in a study of PD-1 blockade in classical Hodgkin lymphoma. Overall study findings and caveats: CD4+ TCR diversity climbed significantly by C4D1, unlike CD8+ TCR diversity.

Time point denoted: cycle 4 day 1 (C4D1), after 6 weeks of nivolumab. Every patient had relapsed following autologous stem cell transplantation, and cohorts differed in brentuximab vedotin exposure. In the case of this clone: Its specificity is unknown.

Libraries were prepared by immunoSEQ multiplex PCR; TCRdb keeps only in-frame clonotypes and omits some of them. The data hold about 39,000 clones, with just over 75% observed a single time. This TCR came from a human donor with classical Hodgkin lymphoma. The material was peripheral blood mononuclear cells (PBMCs), obtained before the fourth cycle of nivolumab.

CDR3 region: CSGAGGNEQFF. The CDR3 coding sequence is TGCAGCGGGGCTGGAGGGAATGAGCAGTTCTTC. J is TRBJ2-1 and V is TRBV29-1; perhaps TRBD2 as D (6 bases). V was pared by 7 bases and J by 7 bases, with 11 bases between. The germline V gene has CDR1 SQVTM and CDR2 ANQGSEA. The CDR3 runs 11 residues.